Each of the 21 T cell receptor beta chains below was sequenced from the same sample in a study of sequential checkpoint blockade in melanoma. Treatment denoted: randomized to nivolumab then ipilimumab (arm A) or the reverse (arm B). This table comes from immunoSEQ multiplex PCR, and its TCRdb copy is limited to in-frame clones, with some not included. The table includes roughly 8,400 clones, more than 55% detected once. The specimen comprised CD8+ T cells sorted from blood (inferred from file names), sampled from a patient given nivolumab and ipilimumab in sequence. The receptor source for this set is a human patient with melanoma. Some clones in this sample may be carry-over from other donors' samples.

This clone has more than one count but fewer than ten. The gene calls are TRBV6-4 and TRBJ2-7; 10 nucleotides match TRBD1. CDR1 is MRHNA, CDR2 SNTAGT, per germline. The CDR3 totals 14 residues. The junction had 9 bases not matched to a gene; V was cut back by 7 bases and J by 6 bases. CDR3 amino acids: CASTRGTGAAEQYF. CDR3 nucleotide sequence: TGTGCCAGCACACGAGGGACAGGGGCGGCCGAGCAGTACTTC.

The rearrangement uses TRBV28 and TRBJ1-1, with no clear D. There are 14 residues in the CDR3. CDR1 is MDHEN and CDR2 is SYDVKM in the germline V gene. Deletions cut 1 base from V and 5 bases from J, with 11 bases between. CDR3 bases: TGTGCCAGCAGTTTATCCACTACTCGGACTGAAGCTTTCTTT. It is translated as CASSLSTTRTEAFF.

In its sample, this clone was seen a few times. The chain combines TRBV4-3 with TRBJ1-1; a possible D gene is TRBD1 (5 bases). Trimming pared 1 base from V and 0 bases from J, leaving 18 bases between. The CDR3 runs 18 residues. Germline lookup yields CDR1 LGHNA and CDR2 YSLEER. For the CDR3, the DNA is TGCGCCAGCAGCCAAGTTCGGGGGGGATCGAGGCTGAACACTGAAGCTTTCTTT. Its protein is CASSQVRGGSRLNTEAFF.

The genes are TRBV5-1 and TRBJ1-2; no definite D call. CDR1 is SGHRS and CDR2 is YFSETQ in the germline V gene. Trimming removed 2 bases at V and 4 bases at J, with 18 bases between. The length of the CDR3 is 16 residues. The CDR3 protein is CASSLSDGGVSYGYTF. In DNA form, the CDR3 reads TGCGCCAGCAGCTTATCCGACGGCGGCGTTAGCTATGGCTACACCTTC.

The V call is TRBV6-6, the J call TRBJ2-5, with D tentatively TRBD2 (5 bases). Per the germline V gene, CDR1 is MNHNY and CDR2 is SVGAGI (reference sequence). Deletions cut 2 bases from V and 5 bases from J, with 9 bases between. The CDR3 is made up of 13 amino acids. Here the CDR3 DNA reads TGTGCCAGCAGTTACCCCGGGGAGGAGACCCAGTACTTC. Translating it yields CASSYPGEETQYF.

The chain is built from TRBV7-6 and TRBJ1-2; 8 bases agree with TRBD1. There are 16 residues in the CDR3. Trimming cost V 3 bases and J 1 base; bases outside gene matches: 7. Germline CDR1 SGHVS, CDR2 FNYEAQ. CDR3 sequence (DNA): TGTGCCAGCAGCTTCGGGACAGGAAGAATTAACTATGGCTACACCTTC. Its protein product is CASSFGTGRINYGYTF.

The J gene is TRBJ1-2, the V gene TRBV6-5; D is undetermined. This CDR3 has 12 residues. Germline assignment: CDR1 MNHEY and CDR2 SVGAGI. Trimming took 5 bases from V and 8 from J, leaving 12 bases between them. The CDR3 is CASSDEMRGYTF. The CDR3 DNA sequence: TGTGCCAGCAGTGATGAGATGCGGGGCTACACCTTC.

V is TRBV7-9 and J is TRBJ1-5; D is possibly TRBD1 (5 bases). Germline assignment: CDR1 SEHNR and CDR2 FQNEAQ (reference sequence). With 6 bases removed from V and 7 bases from J, the gap between germline ends came to 16 bases. CDR3 length: 14 amino acids. CDR3 bases: TGTGCCAGCAGTCCGGGGGTGGAAGGACAGCCCCAGCATTTT. Residues: CASSPGVEGQPQHF.

Only a few counts were recorded for this clone. The chain employs TRBV7-6 and TRBJ1-1, with D possibly matching TRBD1 (5 bases). CDR1 SGHVS and CDR2 FNYEAQ come from the germline V gene. V shed 3 bases and J shed 7 bases, with 12 bases lying between them. This CDR3 contains 13 residues. The CDR3 protein is CASSLGGGGEAFF. The CDR3 nucleotides are TGTGCCAGCAGCTTGGGGGGGGGTGGTGAAGCTTTCTTT.

The chain recombines TRBV28 with TRBJ2-5; D possibly corresponds to TRBD2 (6 bases). V lost 6 bases and J lost 11, with 19 bases in between. The CDR3 has 13 amino acids. The V gene's germline CDR1 is MDHEN and CDR2 SYDVKM. The CDR3 bases are TGTGCCAGCAGCTTTGCTTCGGGAGAGGAGCAGTACTTC. It is translated as CASSFASGEEQYF.

The chain links TRBV7-2 to TRBJ2-7; the D gene is possibly TRBD2 (5 bases). In germline, CDR1 is SGHTA, CDR2 FQGNSA. The CDR3 length is 16 residues. V lost 5 bases and J 2 bases, leaving 19 bases between the germline ends. For the CDR3, the DNA is TGTGCCAGCAGCCTAGTACCCTGGCGGGTGACCTACGAGCAGTACTTC. Amino acids: CASSLVPWRVTYEQYF.

The genes are TRBV2 and TRBJ1-2, with unresolved D. The CDR3 is made up of 13 amino acids. Germline V lookup: CDR1 SNHLY, CDR2 FYNNEI. Deletions cut 4 bases from V and 5 bases from J, with 11 bases between. The CDR3 nucleotides read TGTGCCAGCAGTGGGAGGCCCACGTATGGCTACACCTTC. Its translation is CASSGRPTYGYTF. Looking up the rest from reference TRBV2 and TRBJ1-2 gives the full variable domain: EPEVTQTPSHQVTQMGQEVILRCVPISNHLYFYWYRQILGQKVEFLVSFYNNEISEKSEIFDDQFSVERPDGSNFTLKIRSTKLEDSAMYFCASSGRPTYGYTFGSGTRLTVV.

J is TRBJ1-6 and V is TRBV11-3; the match to TRBD1 covers 9 bases. CDR1 is SGHNT and CDR2 is YENEEA in the germline V gene. V shed 5 bases and J 9 bases; nucleotides not matched to a gene: 5. CDR3 size: 14 residues. CDR3 amino acids: CASSGDREVSPLHF. The CDR3 DNA is TGTGCCAGCAGCGGGGACAGGGAAGTTTCACCCCTCCACTTT.

The chain is built from TRBV19 and TRBJ1-1, with 7 bases matching TRBD1. Germline assignment: CDR1 LNHDA and CDR2 SQIVND (reference sequence). The CDR3 sequence is 15 residues long. The junction had 9 bases not matched to a gene; V was cut back by 4 bases and J by 4 bases. CDR3 coding DNA: TGTGCCAGTAGTACGCCCCTGACAGGGAGCACTGAAGCTTTCTTT. It specifies CASSTPLTGSTEAFF.

The chain uses TRBV7-6 and TRBJ2-7; TRBD2 agrees at 9 bases. Trimming at V came to 5 bases and at J to 7 bases, leaving 9 bases not matched to a gene. CDR3 length: 14 amino acids. Germline lookup yields CDR1 SGHVS and CDR2 FNYEAQ. CDR3 region: CASSPSGATREQYF. CDR3 coding DNA: TGTGCCAGCAGCCCTAGCGGGGCCACACGTGAGCAGTACTTC.

This clone was counted between two and nine times. The chain is built from TRBV4-3 and TRBJ1-5; D remains unclear. Germline lookup yields CDR1 LGHNA and CDR2 YSLEER. V shed 0 bases and J shed 5 bases, with 8 bases lying between them. The CDR3 totals 14 residues. CDR3 region: CASSQDEGYQPQHF. In DNA form, the CDR3 reads TGCGCCAGCAGCCAAGACGAGGGCTATCAGCCCCAGCATTTT.

This chain uses TRBV4-1 with TRBJ1-1; D gene ambiguous. This CDR3 comprises 14 residues. Trimming took 2 bases from V and 0 from J, leaving 7 bases between them. CDR1 and CDR2 (germline): MGHRA, YSYEKL. The DNA for the CDR3 is TGCGCCAGCAGCCAAACGGACTTGAACACTGAAGCTTTCTTT. It is translated as CASSQTDLNTEAFF.

This chain joins TRBV13 and TRBJ1-2; weak D call: TRBD1 (5 bases). Germline V gene lookup returns CDR1 PRHDT and CDR2 FYEKMQ (reference sequence). The V and J ends lost 0 bases and 7 bases respectively, with 12 bases between them. The CDR3 consists of 14 residues. The CDR3 nucleotides are TGTGCCAGCAGCTTAGGTCGGGGGGATCCTGGCTACACCTTC. Encoded protein: CASSLGRGDPGYTF.

This rearrangement joins TRBV7-9 to TRBJ2-7; 7 nucleotides agree with TRBD1. The CDR3 is 12 amino acids. Trimming removed 5 bases from V and 6 bases from J; junction bases left unmatched: 4. Germline V gene sequence: CDR1 SEHNR, CDR2 FQNEAQ (reference sequence). The CDR3 is CASSLGTAEQYF. The CDR3 nucleotides read TGTGCCAGCAGCCTAGGGACAGCCGAGCAGTACTTC. The variable domain in full, with the rest retrieved from reference TRBV7-9 and TRBJ2-7, is DTGVSQNPRHKITKRGQNVTFRCDPISEHNRLYWYRQTLGQGPEFLTYFQNEAQLEKSRLLSDRFSAERPKGSFSTLEIQRTEQGDSAMYLCASSLGTAEQYFGPGTRLTVT.

The J gene is TRBJ2-7, the V gene TRBV11-2; D perhaps matches TRBD1 (6 bases). V gave up 1 base and J gave up 6 bases, with 10 bases separating them. This CDR3 has 13 residues. Germline values: CDR1 SGHAT, CDR2 FQNNGV. As DNA, the CDR3 is TGTGCCAGCAGCTTAGGGACAGTGAGCGAGCAGTACTTC. It encodes CASSLGTVSEQYF.

This clone rates as medium-sized. V and J are TRBV13 and TRBJ2-7; 7 nucleotides align to TRBD2. Germline assignment: CDR1 PRHDT and CDR2 FYEKMQ (reference sequence). J was trimmed by 3 bases and V by 0 bases; bases with no gene match: 5. The CDR3 is made up of 15 amino acids. This CDR3 is CASSLGGGTYYEQYF. CDR3 bases: TGTGCCAGCAGCTTAGGGGGGGGGACGTACTACGAGCAGTACTTC.